This TCR beta chain stems from a study of T cell responses to AZD1222 COVID-19 vaccine. General study findings and limits: Only after the peak T cell response were repertoires sampled.

A word on this clone: Its specificity is unknown.

Only in-frame clones appear in the TCRdb table, and some are missing; sequencing was by immunoSEQ multiplex PCR. Among fewer than 120,000 clones listed, about 85% were seen once. The source was peripheral blood, collected on day 0 of AZD1222 vaccination. This clonotype was sampled from an adult in good health.

The CDR3 here is CASKGGGLIGNEQYF. The CDR3 DNA follows: TGTGCCAGCAAAGGTGGGGGACTGATAGGGAACGAGCAGTACTTC. The rearrangement links TRBV27 to TRBJ2-7; D is perhaps TRBD2 (6 bases). The CDR3 consists of 15 residues. Germline CDR1 and CDR2: MNHEY and SMNVEV (reference sequence). Trimming shortened V by 7 bases and J by 5 bases, and 21 bases separated the two germline ends.